This is a list of T cell receptor beta chains from one sample in a study of T cell repertoires in cytomegalovirus infection. Their cognate antigens are unknown. MiXCR, run by TCRdb on the reads, gives a single entry per CDR3 protein. This table has around 69,000 distinct CDR3 sequences, about 29% appearing once. The sample consisted of CD8+ T cells from cultured PBMCs, taken from culture after CMV antigen stimulation. These receptors were collected from a human donor in good health (CMV status not recorded). Some clones in this sample may be carry-over from other donors' samples. Each CDR3 is given with its conserved first and last residue. Each record gives: V gene, D gene, J gene, clone size, CDR3 DNA, CDR3 protein. A D gene is named only where the DNA matches it firmly. Clone size, where shown, is once, few, many, or a class for clones that have expanded.

TRBV10-2	TRBD1	TRBJ2-5	NA	TGCGCCAGCAGTGAGGACAGGGAACTTGTGACGGAGACCCAGTACTTC	CASSEDRELVTETQYF
TRBV5-4	NA	TRBJ2-2	NA	TGTGCCAGCAGCTTAGGAGGGAACACCGGGGAGCTGTTTTTT	CASSLGGNTGELFF
TRBV18	TRBD1	TRBJ2-7	NA	TGTGCCAGCTCACCCGGAGTGGCGGGACAGGGACTTAATTTGATCTACGAGCAGTACTTC	CASSPGVAGQGLNLIYEQYF
TRBV12-3/TRBV12-4	TRBD2	TRBJ2-7	few	TGTGCCAGCAGTTTTTGGAGCGGGGGGGCCGAGCAGTACTTC	CASSFWSGGAEQYF
TRBV9	NA	TRBJ2-1	NA	TGTGCCAGCAGCCTCTACCCAGGGCCGGCGGAGCAGTTCTTC	CASSLYPGPAEQFF
TRBV5-6	NA	TRBJ2-3	NA	TGTGCCAGCAGCTTGTCGTGGGGGAGCACAGATACGCAGTATTTT	CASSLSWGSTDTQYF
TRBV7-2	NA	TRBJ2-3	many	TGTGCCAGCAGCTTAGCGGATTTAGATACGCAGTATTTT	CASSLADLDTQYF
TRBV9	NA	TRBJ2-1	NA	TGTGCCAGCAACGACGGGACGAATGAGCAGTTCTTC	CASNDGTNEQFF
TRBV7-9	NA	TRBJ2-6	few	TGTGCCAGCAGCAAATATCTACCGGCTGGGGCCAACGTCCTGACTTTC	CASSKYLPAGANVLTF
TRBV27	NA	TRBJ2-4	few	TGTGCCAGCCAGGGGACTACTAAAAACATTCAGTACTTC	CASQGTTKNIQYF
TRBV27	NA	TRBJ2-5	NA	TGTGCCAGCAGTTTAACGTCCCTGGGGTACCAAGAGACCCAGTACTTC	CASSLTSLGYQETQYF
TRBV12-3/TRBV12-4	TRBD1	TRBJ2-3	few	TGTGCCAGCAGTTCCGACAGGGGGTCAGATACGCAGTATTTT	CASSSDRGSDTQYF
TRBV18	TRBD1	TRBJ2-5	NA	TGTGCCAGCTCACCCGGGACAGGGTCGGAGACCCAGTACTTC	CASSPGTGSETQYF